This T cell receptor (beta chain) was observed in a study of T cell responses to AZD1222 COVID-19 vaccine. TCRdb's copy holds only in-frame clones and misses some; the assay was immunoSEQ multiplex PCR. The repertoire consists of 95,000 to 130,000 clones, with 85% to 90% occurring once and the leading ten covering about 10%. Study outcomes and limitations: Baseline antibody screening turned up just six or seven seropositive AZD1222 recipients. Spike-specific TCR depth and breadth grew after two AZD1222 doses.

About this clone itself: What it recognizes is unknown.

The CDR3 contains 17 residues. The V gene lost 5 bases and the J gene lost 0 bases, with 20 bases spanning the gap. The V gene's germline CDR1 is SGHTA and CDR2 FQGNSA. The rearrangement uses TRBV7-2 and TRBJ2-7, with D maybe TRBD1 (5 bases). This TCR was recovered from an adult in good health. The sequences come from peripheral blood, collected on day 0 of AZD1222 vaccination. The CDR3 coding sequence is TGTGCCAGCAGCGAGAGATCGGCAGGGTCTGCCTCCTACGAGCAGTACTTC. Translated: CASSERSAGSASYEQYF. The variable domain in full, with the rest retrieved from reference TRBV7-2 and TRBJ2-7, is GAGVSQSPSNKVTEKGKDVELRCDPISGHTALYWYRQSLGQGLEFLIYFQGNSAPDKSGLPSDRFSAERTGGSVSTLTIQRTQQEDSAVYLCASSERSAGSASYEQYFGPGTRLTVT.